This TCR beta chain was recovered during a study of CD4+ T cells in melanoma. General study points: Reportedly, melanoma neoantigen-specific CD4+ T cells showed varied differentiation states. CD8+ T cell, macrophage and B cell function reportedly correlated with neoantigen-specific CD4+ T cells.

Generated by immunoSEQ multiplex PCR, the TCRdb table keeps only in-frame clones and is missing some. The sample comprises about 11,000 clones, more than 60% of which are singletons, and around 9.7% rests with the top ten. Concerning this clone: What it recognizes is unknown. The same CDR3 is also encoded by other DNA sequences in this sample.

This receptor was identified in a human donor with melanoma. The sequenced sample consisted of cells from a culture (not recorded whether cultured in vitro).

The chain's CDR3 is CASSPGTGGGYTF. DNA for the CDR3: TGTGCCAGCAGCCCTGGGACGGGTGGCGGCTACACCTTC. The genes are TRBV6-6 and TRBJ1-2; D might be TRBD1 (5 bases). Germline V gene data show CDR1 as MNHNY and CDR2 as SVGAGI (reference sequence). CDR3 length equals 13 residues. Trimming stripped 6 bases from V and 8 bases from J, with 16 bases between.